This T cell receptor (beta chain) came from a study of cytomegalovirus exposure and HLA in healthy donors. Whole-study results and caveats: Listed as cytomegalovirus-associated were roughly 180 TCR beta chains. For most subjects, TCR beta sequences were reported to predict HLA-A and HLA-B alleles with accuracy. Per a prior analysis, the majority of TCR beta V segments were productive roughly 87% or roughly 30% of the time. In a later analysis, approximately 15,000 TCR beta sequences were associated with HLA alleles at 0.05 false discovery rate.

Germline V gene lookup returns CDR1 MDHEN and CDR2 SYDVKM. Trimming cost V 2 bases and J 4 bases, with 12 bases left between them. CDR3 size: 15 residues. Remarks on this clone: No antigen is known for it.

Primers: 60 Vbeta forward and 13 Jbeta reverse. Profiling relied on immunoSEQ multiplex PCR, and the TCRdb table lists in-frame clones only, not all of them. The table has 150,000 to 200,000 clones, 75% to 85% seen once; the top ten hold about 0.37%. The chain couples TRBV28 to TRBJ2-1, with D uncertain. The sample was PBMCs. The TCR was taken from a male donor in good health and CMV-seropositive. In DNA, the CDR3 is TGTGCCAGCAGTTTAGGTCTAGTGGCTTACAATGAGCAGTTCTTC. This codes for CASSLGLVAYNEQFF.